The source of this T cell receptor beta chain is a study of T cells after yellow fever vaccination. TCRdb independently ran MiXCR on the 5' RACE reads; one entry per CDR3 protein. The sample records 300,000 to 450,000 distinct CDR3 sequences, approximately 6% being singletons. CDR1 MNHEY and CDR2 SVGEGT come from the germline V gene. CDR3 length: 16 amino acids. V gave up 6 bases and J gave up 0 bases, with 15 bases separating them. This TCR was recovered from a man younger than 45 who received the YFV17D yellow fever vaccine. This rearrangement joins TRBV6-2 or TRBV6-3 to TRBJ2-1; D may be TRBD2 (6 bases). This material consisted of PBMCs, taken 5 days after the yellow fever booster vaccination. In DNA, the CDR3 is TGTGCCAGCAGGGAGCTAGCGTTAAGCTCCTACAATGAGCAGTTCTTC. Amino acids: CASRELALSSYNEQFF.